These 18 T cell receptor beta chains share one sample of origin, sequenced in a study of OX40 agonist ivuxolimab in advanced cancers. Only in-frame clones appear in the TCRdb table, and some are missing; sequencing was by immunoSEQ multiplex PCR. This sample has tens of thousands of clones; roughly four fifths occur once, and the top ten carry roughly 1.4%. The sample was CD4+ or CD8+ T cells sorted from blood, taken in a trial of the OX40 agonist ivuxolimab. These receptors all come from an adult with an advanced solid tumor such as melanoma, head and neck, liver or kidney cancer.

The chain links TRBV27 to TRBJ2-4; TRBD1 matches at 8 bases. Germline V gene lookup returns CDR1 MNHEY and CDR2 SMNVEV (reference sequence). The CDR3 totals 17 residues. With 5 bases clipped from V and 0 bases from J, the junction kept 9 bases outside the gene matches. In DNA form, the CDR3 reads TGTGCCAGCAGTCCCGGGACAGGATCCCTAGCCAAAAACATTCAGTACTTC. It encodes CASSPGTGSLAKNIQYF.

In its sample, this clone was seen a few times. This rearrangement joins TRBV2 to TRBJ1-5, with 11 bases aligning to TRBD1. The germline V gene encodes CDR1 SNHLY and CDR2 FYNNEI. The V segment lost 7 bases and the J segment 2 bases; nucleotides outside the gene matches: 4. There are 15 residues in the CDR3. CDR3 region: CASTRTGGRNQPQHF. CDR3 nucleotide sequence: TGTGCCAGCACCAGGACAGGGGGCCGCAATCAGCCCCAGCATTTT.

The rearrangement links TRBV5-6 to TRBJ2-5; D call uncertain. CDR3 length equals 15 residues. V lost 2 bases and J lost 0, with 11 bases in between. Germline CDR1 and CDR2: SGHDT and YYEEEE. Here the CDR3 reads CASSLDRTYQETQYF. As DNA, the CDR3 is TGTGCCAGCAGCTTAGATCGGACGTACCAAGAGACCCAGTACTTC. Complete variable domain (other parts from reference TRBV5-6 and TRBJ2-5): DAGVTQSPTHLIKTRGQQVTLRCSPKSGHDTVSWYQQALGQGPQFIFQYYEEEERQRGNFPDRFSGHQFPNYSSELNVNALLLGDSALYLCASSLDRTYQETQYFGPGTRLLVL.

CDR3 bases: TGTGCCAGCAGCAAAACGGGGGGACAAAGGAATCAGCCCCAGCATTTT. Translation gives CASSKTGGQRNQPQHF. This rearrangement joins TRBV21-1 to TRBJ1-5. TRBV21-1 represents a pseudogene. The CDR3 spans 16 residues.

The chain employs TRBV5-5 and TRBJ2-5; TRBD2 aligns across 10 bases. CDR3 size: 14 residues. Germline lookup yields CDR1 SGHKS and CDR2 YYEKEE (reference sequence). J was trimmed by 6 bases and V by 1 base; bases with no gene match: 3. CDR3 nucleotide sequence: TGTGCCAGCAGCTTGCTAGCGGGGGATAAGACCCAGTACTTC. It encodes CASSLLAGDKTQYF.

This chain connects TRBV7-5 to TRBJ2-3; TRBD2 is the table's D call and was not checked against the DNA. TRBV7-5 is flagged as a pseudogene. The CDR3 runs 14 residues. The CDR3 sequence is CARSLVCAGDTQYF. CDR3 DNA: TGTGCCAGAAGCTTAGTTTGTGCCGGGGATACGCAGTATTTT.

The CDR3 DNA reads as TGTGCCAGCAGCTCGGGACGGAACCTCCCCATACAAGAGACCCAGTACTTC. Translated: CASSSGRNLPIQETQYF. V usage is TRBV5-4 and J usage is TRBJ2-5; D is perhaps TRBD1 or TRBD2 (5 bases each). Trimming stripped 3 bases from V and 2 bases from J, with 20 bases between. This CDR3 is built from 17 residues. CDR1 and CDR2 (germline): SGHNT, YYREEE (reference sequence).

This clone was found a few times. V and J are TRBV5-1 and TRBJ1-3, with D possibly TRBD1 on 6 matching bases. This CDR3 comprises 16 residues. Germline V gene lookup returns CDR1 SGHRS and CDR2 YFSETQ. V lost 5 bases and J lost 3, with 18 bases in between. CDR3 in amino acids: CASSLPSTGSGNTIYF. CDR3 coding DNA: TGCGCCAGCAGTCTCCCCTCTACAGGGAGTGGAAACACCATATATTTT.

The chain employs TRBV5-1 and TRBJ1-3; 7 nucleotides line up with TRBD1. V gave up 4 bases and J gave up 4 bases; unmatched junction bases: 8. CDR3 length equals 15 residues. From germline, CDR1 is SGHRS and CDR2 YFSETQ. Here the CDR3 reads CASSSNRGFGNTIYF. CDR3 sequence (DNA): TGCGCCAGCAGCAGTAACAGGGGATTCGGAAACACCATATATTTT.

CDR3 nucleotides: TGTGCCAGCAGTGAAGTGACAGGTCCAACGGGGGATGAGCAGTTCTTC. This encodes CASSEVTGPTGDEQFF. The chain couples TRBV6-1 to TRBJ2-1, with D perhaps matching TRBD1 or TRBD2 (6 bases each). The germline V and J ends were trimmed by 1 base and 8 bases, with 18 bases remaining between them. CDR1 is MNHNS, CDR2 SASEGT, per germline. The CDR3 length is 16 residues.

The chain links TRBV19 to TRBJ1-2; possibly TRBD1 for D (6 bases). The germline V gene has CDR1 LNHDA and CDR2 SQIVND (reference sequence). This CDR3 comprises 19 residues. V shed 5 bases and J shed 0 bases, with 25 bases lying between them. The CDR3: CASSPWSLAGALANYGYTF. The CDR3 bases are TGTGCCAGTAGTCCCTGGTCGTTGGCGGGGGCCCTCGCTAACTATGGCTACACCTTC.

The chain uses TRBV5-1 and TRBJ1-1; 11 bases align to TRBD1. Germline V CDR1 and CDR2: SGHRS, YFSETQ. J was trimmed by 5 bases and V by 6 bases; bases with no gene match: 9. The CDR3 covers 15 residues. The CDR3 here is CASTDSGTGGTEAFF. DNA for the CDR3: TGCGCCAGCACGGATTCCGGGACAGGGGGAACTGAAGCTTTCTTT.

The chain links TRBV18 to TRBJ1-1; 11 positions agree with TRBD1. The length of the CDR3 is 19 residues. The ends lost 1 base at V and 0 bases at J; junction bases unmatched: 10. Per germline, CDR1 KGHSH and CDR2 LQKENI. The CDR3 DNA reads TGTGCCAGCTCACCACGCGGACAGGGGGCACGTTTTATGAACACTGAAGCTTTCTTT. Protein product: CASSPRGQGARFMNTEAFF.

This chain joins TRBV27 and TRBJ2-3; D remains unclear. Germline V gene data show CDR1 as MNHEY and CDR2 as SMNVEV (reference sequence). The CDR3 contains 12 residues. V gave up 5 bases and J gave up 2 bases, with 5 bases separating them. CDR3 amino acids: CASSTNTDTQYF. CDR3 sequence (DNA): TGTGCCAGCAGTACCAACACAGATACGCAGTATTTT.

The rearrangement joins TRBV2 to TRBJ2-3, with D unresolved. Trimming removed 7 bases from V and 2 bases from J, with 22 bases in between. Germline V gives CDR1 SNHLY, CDR2 FYNNEI. CDR3 length: 17 residues. The CDR3 DNA sequence: TGTGCCAGCAATCCATCCCTAAGACGGAAATACACAGATACGCAGTATTTT. Amino acids: CASNPSLRRKYTDTQYF.

The CDR3 loop is CASSLRTVEQFF. The CDR3 region has the DNA TGTGCCAGCAGCTTGCGGACAGTCGAGCAGTTCTTC. V is TRBV5-4 and J is TRBJ2-1; perhaps TRBD1 as D (6 bases). Germline assignment: CDR1 SGHNT and CDR2 YYREEE (reference sequence). This CDR3 comprises 12 residues. V was trimmed by 1 base and J by 10 bases, leaving 9 bases between them.

This clone has a single count. The genes are TRBV19 and TRBJ2-5; 9 nucleotides align to TRBD2. The ends lost 1 base at V and 5 bases at J; junction bases unmatched: 5. CDR1 and CDR2 from the germline V gene are LNHDA and SQIVND (reference sequence). There are 15 residues in the CDR3. CDR3 in amino acids: CASSIASGVLETQYF. The CDR3 nucleotides are TGTGCCAGTAGTATAGCTAGCGGGGTTCTGGAGACCCAGTACTTC.

The chain couples TRBV2 to TRBJ1-1, with TRBD1 matching over 8 bases. The CDR3 length is 14 residues. Germline CDR1 is SNHLY and CDR2 is FYNNEI. V lost 7 bases, J lost 0 bases, and 4 bases stayed unmatched. DNA of the CDR3: TGTGCCAGCACCAGACAGGGGATGAACACTGAAGCTTTCTTT. Translation gives CASTRQGMNTEAFF.